Following are 9 T cell receptor beta chains from one sample sequenced in a study of cytomegalovirus exposure and HLA in healthy donors. Repertoires were generated with immunoSEQ multiplex PCR, while TCRdb's copy carries only in-frame clones and drops some. The sample lists 150,000 to 200,000 clones; around 85% were seen once. The sequencing sample was made of PBMCs. The receptors were sampled from a man aged 18 to 35 in good health and CMV-seropositive.

This sequence joins TRBV4-2 and TRBJ1-1; the D is unclear. Germline V gene data show CDR1 as LGHNA and CDR2 as YNFKEQ. The CDR3 length is 13 residues. The germline V and J ends were trimmed by 0 bases and 10 bases, with 12 bases remaining between them. In nucleotides, the CDR3 is TGTGCCAGCAGCCAAGATTTGAGGAGGAGAGCTTTCTTT. It encodes CASSQDLRRRAFF.

The sample holds one count of this clone. The V gene is TRBV6-5, the J gene TRBJ2-1; D is perhaps TRBD2 (5 bases). Germline V CDR1 and CDR2: MNHEY, SVGAGI. The length of the CDR3 is 15 residues. V gave up 4 bases and J gave up 3 bases, with 13 bases separating them. The CDR3 loop reads CASSLERAGYNEQFF. The CDR3 bases are TGTGCCAGCAGTTTAGAGAGGGCAGGCTACAATGAGCAGTTCTTC.

V is TRBV19 and J is TRBJ1-2; a possible D gene is TRBD1 (6 bases). The germline V gene encodes CDR1 LNHDA and CDR2 SQIVND (reference sequence). Deletions cut 2 bases from V and 4 bases from J, with 14 bases between. The CDR3 contains 15 residues. The CDR3 DNA follows: TGTGCCAGTAGTATAAACCCGACAGGCTCCTATGGCTACACCTTC. It specifies CASSINPTGSYGYTF.

The table lists this clone with a few counts. The V and J genes are TRBV30 and TRBJ2-7; D remains unclear. Per germline, CDR1 GTSNPN and CDR2 SVGIG (reference sequence). The CDR3 has 11 residues. The V gene lost 3 bases and the J gene lost 4 bases, with 7 bases spanning the gap. CDR3 coding DNA: TGTGCCTGGAGGGCGGCGTACGAGCAGTACTTC. Translation gives CAWRAAYEQYF.

The chain links TRBV7-6 to TRBJ2-2; D perhaps matches TRBD2 (7 bases). There are 14 residues in the CDR3. The V gene lost 2 bases and the J gene lost 9 bases, with 13 bases spanning the gap. CDR1 and CDR2 from the germline V gene are SGHVS and FNYEAQ. The CDR3 region has the DNA TGTGCCAGCAGCTTACGAGGGGGGGCAAGGGAGCTGTTTTTT. Translated: CASSLRGGARELFF.

The genes are TRBV15 and TRBJ1-5, with 7 bases identical to TRBD1. This CDR3 has 12 residues. The germline gives CDR1 LNHNV, CDR2 YYDKDF (reference sequence). J was trimmed by 4 bases and V by 8 bases; bases with no gene match: 2. The CDR3 bases are TGTGCCACCGCACAGGGGAATCAGCCCCAGCATTTT. Amino acid sequence: CATAQGNQPQHF.

This clone was recorded once. The rearrangement uses TRBV6-6 and TRBJ2-3, with TRBD1 as a possible D gene (6 bases). Germline V gives CDR1 MNHNY, CDR2 SVGAGI (reference sequence). The CDR3 consists of 13 residues. V was pared by 8 bases and J by 1 base, with 10 bases between. CDR3 region: CASGEGGTDTQYF. CDR3 bases: TGTGCCAGCGGTGAGGGGGGCACAGATACGCAGTATTTT.

The gene calls are TRBV6-6 and TRBJ1-4; possibly TRBD1 for D (5 bases). Trimming took 2 bases from V and 10 from J, leaving 20 bases between them. The CDR3 extends over 16 amino acids. The V gene's germline CDR1 is MNHNY and CDR2 SVGAGI (reference sequence). The CDR3 here is CASSYGGLLGDGKLFF. The CDR3 DNA sequence: TGTGCCAGCAGTTACGGGGGACTCCTGGGGGACGGAAAACTGTTTTTT.

This clone was detected a few times. The chain joins TRBV7-2 to TRBJ1-1; the D gene is possibly TRBD1 (6 bases). V was clipped by 3 bases and J by 0 bases, with 14 bases between them. Germline V gene data show CDR1 as SGHTA and CDR2 as FQGNSA. The CDR3 contains 16 residues. The CDR3 protein is CASSFRPGHLNTEAFF. DNA for the CDR3: TGTGCCAGCAGCTTTAGGCCGGGACATCTGAACACTGAAGCTTTCTTT.